The 27 T cell receptor beta chains given below trace back to one sample, sequenced in a study of beta chain features in type 1 diabetes. Their antigen targets remain unknown. Expressed TCRB transcripts were sequenced because the isolated RNA had all been reverse transcribed beforehand. Using immunoSEQ multiplex PCR, the repertoire was profiled, and TCRdb retains in-frame clones only, with some absent. The data show under 350,000 clones, with 24% seen just once and roughly 0.011% held by the top ten. Study-wide results and limits: Moderate but significant shortening of TCRB CDR3s was recorded in all four CD4+ subsets from Type 1 diabetes patients.

Source material: naive CD4+ T cells from blood. These receptor sequences come from a woman aged 25 to 39 with type 1 diabetes.

This clone has more than one count but fewer than ten. The chain recombines TRBV30 with TRBJ2-1; TRBD2 is a possible D gene (5 bases). This CDR3 contains 11 residues. Germline lookup yields CDR1 GTSNPN and CDR2 SVGIG (reference sequence). The ends were cut back, 4 bases at V and 8 bases at J, with 9 bases in the middle. The CDR3: CAWTTRDEQFF. The CDR3 DNA reads as TGTGCCTGGACGACGCGGGATGAGCAGTTCTTC.

This clone was counted only a few times. The chain links TRBV7-2 to TRBJ2-3; 8 nucleotides align to TRBD2. V gave up 7 bases and J gave up 0 bases; unmatched junction bases: 12. Germline values: CDR1 SGHTA, CDR2 FQGNSA. The CDR3 covers 17 residues. CDR3 sequence reads: CASTLGISGTSTDTQYF. The CDR3, as DNA: TGTGCCAGCACCCTGGGGATTAGCGGGACTAGCACAGATACGCAGTATTTT.

V usage is TRBV29-1 and J usage is TRBJ1-1; D gene ambiguous. The V and J ends lost 0 bases and 6 bases respectively, with 8 bases between them. This CDR3 has 12 residues. The germline gives CDR1 SQVTM, CDR2 ANQGSEA. Here the CDR3 reads CSVEDRVSEAFF. The CDR3, as DNA: TGCAGCGTTGAAGATCGGGTTTCTGAAGCTTTCTTT.

The V call is TRBV11-2, the J call TRBJ2-3; 10 bases line up with TRBD2. The CDR3 is made up of 16 amino acids. V gave up 5 bases and J gave up 2 bases; unmatched junction bases: 7. The germline V gene encodes CDR1 SGHAT and CDR2 FQNNGV. CDR3 DNA sequence: TGTGCCAGCAGCCTGAGCGGGAGGGCGGACACAGATACGCAGTATTTT. This encodes CASSLSGRADTDTQYF.

The rearrangement links TRBV5-6 to TRBJ2-7; TRBD1 aligns across 8 bases. CDR1 SGHDT and CDR2 YYEEEE come from the germline V gene. CDR3 size: 14 residues. V dropped 2 bases and J dropped 5; count of bases not matched to a gene: 6. The CDR3 spells CASSFNRGRHEQYF. The CDR3 DNA reads as TGTGCCAGCAGCTTTAACAGGGGGAGGCACGAGCAGTACTTC.

This clone was observed a few times. The rearrangement uses TRBV6-5 and TRBJ2-7, with D possibly being TRBD1 (5 bases). CDR3 length equals 12 residues. Germline V gene data show CDR1 as MNHEY and CDR2 as SVGAGI. The ends were cut back, 4 bases at V and 5 bases at J, with 9 bases in the middle. CDR3 protein: CASSSRVHEQYF. The CDR3 nucleotides read TGTGCCAGCAGTTCCAGGGTCCACGAGCAGTACTTC.

V usage is TRBV30 and J usage is TRBJ2-7, with 10 bases identical to TRBD2. The CDR3 contains 12 residues. Germline V gene sequence: CDR1 GTSNPN, CDR2 SVGIG (reference sequence). The V segment lost 0 bases and the J segment 7 bases; nucleotides outside the gene matches: 0. CDR3 DNA: TGTGCCTGGAGTGTACTAGCGGGGGAGCAGTACTTC. Translated, it gives CAWSVLAGEQYF.

The chain is built from TRBV29-1 and TRBJ2-7, with D possibly being TRBD2 (5 bases). CDR3 size: 12 residues. V dropped 3 bases and J dropped 4 bases, with 10 bases sitting between them. The germline CDR1 and CDR2 sequences are SQVTM and ANQGSEA. DNA for the CDR3: TGCAGCGTTGACCCCGGGAATTACGAGCAGTACTTC. Its translation is CSVDPGNYEQYF.

This chain uses TRBV9 with TRBJ2-7; tentative D call: TRBD1 (5 bases). V was cut by 0 bases and J by 3 bases, with 10 bases left in between. Germline lookup yields CDR1 SGDLS and CDR2 YYNGEE. This CDR3 is 14 amino acids long. The CDR3 here is CASSVGGPHYEQYF. DNA of the CDR3: TGTGCCAGCAGCGTAGGGGGCCCTCACTACGAGCAGTACTTC.

This clone turned up a few times. The chain couples TRBV21-1 to TRBJ2-7; no check of the table's D call, TRBD2, against the DNA was made. TRBV21-1 counts as a pseudogene. This CDR3 is built from 17 residues. CDR3 sequence: CASSKAPTPLVTHEQYF. DNA for the CDR3: TGTGCCAGCAGCAAAGCGCCAACCCCACTAGTCACCCACGAGCAGTACTTC.

This clone was counted between two and nine times. The rearrangement uses TRBV29-1 and TRBJ1-1, with unresolved D. CDR1 is SQVTM and CDR2 is ANQGSEA in the germline V gene. CDR3 size: 13 residues. As DNA, the CDR3 is TGCACCTCTAGCCGGGTGCCGAACACTGAAGCTTTCTTT. Protein sequence: CTSSRVPNTEAFF.

In DNA form, the CDR3 reads TGTGCCAGCAGTGAATCGTTCAGGAACTATGGCTACACCTTC. This sequence encodes CASSESFRNYGYTF. The genes are TRBV2 and TRBJ1-2; D gene unclear. The CDR3 runs 14 residues. The V gene lost 2 bases and the J gene lost 2 bases, with 9 bases spanning the gap. The germline CDR1 and CDR2 sequences are SNHLY and FYNNEI.

The chain has TRBV5-1 and TRBJ1-3; D unclear. Germline V gene sequence: CDR1 SGHRS, CDR2 YFSETQ. V gave up 6 bases and J gave up 0 bases, with 13 bases separating them. The CDR3 totals 15 residues. CDR3 amino acids: CASTPLGDSGNTIYF. The CDR3, as DNA: TGCGCCAGCACCCCCCTGGGCGACTCTGGAAACACCATATATTTT.

This sequence joins TRBV30 and TRBJ1-2; possibly TRBD1 for D (6 bases). V shed 5 bases and J shed 1 base, with 11 bases lying between them. Germline V gene sequence: CDR1 GTSNPN, CDR2 SVGIG (reference sequence). CDR3 length equals 13 residues. The CDR3 is CAWARDINYGYTF. In DNA, the CDR3 is TGTGCCTGGGCCCGGGACATTAACTATGGCTACACCTTC.

On this clone itself: Other DNA sequences in this specimen translate into the identical CDR3. The chain uses TRBV20-1 and TRBJ2-7, with D possibly matching TRBD2 (5 bases). The CDR3 is 11 amino acids. Germline CDR1 reads DFQATT; CDR2 reads SNEGSKA (reference sequence). V was trimmed by 1 base and J by 4 bases, leaving 5 bases between them. CDR3 loop: CSARAGYEQYF. The CDR3 DNA reads as TGCAGTGCTAGAGCGGGGTACGAGCAGTACTTC.

This clone showed up just a few times. This chain links TRBV5-1 with TRBJ1-5; 9 nucleotides agree with TRBD1. CDR1 is SGHRS and CDR2 is YFSETQ in the germline V gene. CDR3 length: 15 amino acids. V lost 4 bases and J lost 1; bases outside the gene matches: 3. CDR3 in DNA: TGCGCCAGCAGCGCGACAGGGGGGAGCAATCAGCCCCAGCATTTT. It translates to CASSATGGSNQPQHF.

The sample holds a few counts of this clone. The chain joins TRBV2 to TRBJ2-5, with 8 bases identical to TRBD1. The CDR3 consists of 13 residues. Trimming took 6 bases from V and 3 from J; bases not matched to a gene: 3. Germline assignment: CDR1 SNHLY and CDR2 FYNNEI. The CDR3 loop reads CASSLDREETQYF. CDR3 in DNA: TGTGCCAGCAGCTTGGACAGGGAAGAGACCCAGTACTTC.

CDR3 bases: TGCGCCAGCAGCCAAGGAAGAGCCGGGACTAGCGGGGGCTACGAGCAGTACTTC. As protein: CASSQGRAGTSGGYEQYF. The chain combines TRBV4-1 with TRBJ2-7; 14 nucleotides align to TRBD2. J lost 3 bases, V lost 1 base, and 8 bases had no gene match. Per germline, CDR1 MGHRA and CDR2 YSYEKL. The CDR3 sequence is 18 residues long.

This clone has a handful of counts. The chain combines TRBV30 with TRBJ2-1; 8 bases align to TRBD2. After removal of 1 base from V and 4 bases from J, the junction contained 3 bases not matched to a gene. This CDR3 contains 14 residues. Germline assignment: CDR1 GTSNPN and CDR2 SVGIG (reference sequence). The CDR3 loop reads CAWSELAEYNEQFF. The DNA of the CDR3 is TGTGCCTGGAGTGAACTAGCGGAGTACAATGAGCAGTTCTTC. The variable domain in full, with the rest retrieved from reference TRBV30 and TRBJ2-1, is SQTIHQWPATLVQPVGSPLSLECTVEGTSNPNLYWYRQAAGRGLQLLFYSVGIGQISSEVPQNLSASRPQDRQFILSSKKLLLSDSGFYLCAWSELAEYNEQFFGPGTRLTVL.

The V and J genes are TRBV19 and TRBJ1-2; D is unclear. This CDR3 has 14 residues. The germline CDR1 and CDR2 sequences are LNHDA and SQIVND (reference sequence). With 4 bases removed from V and 7 bases from J, the gap between germline ends came to 16 bases. DNA of the CDR3: TGTGCCAGTAGTAGTGTGGGCAGCCCTATTGGCTACACCTTC. This sequence encodes CASSSVGSPIGYTF.

This clone was counted a few times. The chain joins TRBV15 to TRBJ2-5, with 12 bases aligning to TRBD2. CDR3 length: 15 residues. Germline CDR1 LNHNV, CDR2 YYDKDF (reference sequence). V shed 6 bases, J shed 5 bases, and the junction held 7 bases outside the gene matches. CDR3 loop: CATRATSGRGETQYF. The DNA for the CDR3 is TGTGCCACCAGAGCGACTAGCGGGAGAGGGGAGACCCAGTACTTC.

The chain uses TRBV29-1 and TRBJ1-2; no definite D call. This CDR3 contains 12 residues. Trimming pared 3 bases from V and 8 bases from J, leaving 13 bases between. Germline values: CDR1 SQVTM, CDR2 ANQGSEA. The CDR3, as DNA: TGCAGCGTTGACGACGTCCCGGGAGGCTACACCTTC. It yields the protein CSVDDVPGGYTF.

This chain connects TRBV10-3 to TRBJ2-3; 7 bases fit TRBD2. The V gene's germline CDR1 is ENHRY and CDR2 SYGVKD. Germline trimming cut 11 bases from V and 2 bases from J; bases unmatched to any gene: 10. The CDR3 loop spans 14 amino acids. CDR3 DNA: TGTGCCTCCGCCAACGGGGGGTACACAGATACGCAGTATTTT. Translation gives CASANGGYTDTQYF.

In its sample, this clone was seen a few times. The rearrangement uses TRBV5-1 and TRBJ2-7, with TRBD1 matching 12 bases. This CDR3 spans 15 amino acids. J lost 5 bases, V lost 3 bases, and 6 bases had no gene match. Germline lookup yields CDR1 SGHRS and CDR2 YFSETQ. CDR3 nucleotides: TGCGCCAGCAGCTCCCGGGACAGGGGGCCCCACGAGCAGTACTTC. Protein: CASSSRDRGPHEQYF.

The gene calls are TRBV5-6 and TRBJ1-2; D ambiguous. Looked up from germline, CDR1 is SGHDT and CDR2 is YYEEEE. The length of the CDR3 is 12 residues. The V end was cut by 4 bases, the J end by 3 bases, with 7 bases between. CDR3 nucleotide sequence: TGTGCCAGCAGCCGGGTGGACTATGGCTACACCTTC. Encoded protein: CASSRVDYGYTF.

The chain joins TRBV18 to TRBJ1-1; weak D call: TRBD1 (6 bases). Germline lookup yields CDR1 KGHSH and CDR2 LQKENI. The ends were cut back, 3 bases at V and 0 bases at J, with 8 bases in the middle. CDR3 length: 14 residues. The CDR3 nucleotides are TGTGCCAGCTCACCGGACAGTCTGAACACTGAAGCTTTCTTT. Translated: CASSPDSLNTEAFF.

This chain connects TRBV2 to TRBJ2-1; 8 nucleotides line up with TRBD2. V trimming: 3 bases; J trimming: 9 bases; junction bases outside the gene matches: 10. CDR1 SNHLY and CDR2 FYNNEI come from the germline V gene. The CDR3 sequence is 15 residues long. DNA for the CDR3: TGTGCCAGCAGTGACCAGAGTCTAGCGGGCACTGAGCAGTTCTTC. Protein: CASSDQSLAGTEQFF.